The rows below give T cell receptor beta chains drawn from one sample of a study of shared clonotypes between healthy human individuals. Measured with immunoSEQ multiplex PCR; TCRdb has only the in-frame clones, and not every one. The sample contains about 450,000 clones, roughly 85% of which appear only once. The specimen sequenced was PBMCs. These receptors originate from a woman in her 40s in good health. Some clones in this sample may be carry-over from other donors' samples. CDR3s include the opening cysteine and the closing phenylalanine or tryptophan. The D gene is left open where the match is weak. Size tells how often a clone was seen (once, few, many) or the class of an expanded clone, and some rows leave it out.

CDR3 protein	CDR3 DNA	D gene	V gene	clone size	J gene
CASSRRGRGVEQFF	TGTGCCAGCAGCCGAAGAGGCCGAGGGGTTGAGCAGTTCTTC	-	TRBV11-2	-	TRBJ2-1
CASSLAGEAYEQYF	TGTGCCAGCAGCTTAGCAGGGGAAGCGTACGAGCAGTACTTC	-	TRBV7-9	-	TRBJ2-7
CASSFNNEKLFF	TGTGCCAGCAGCTTTAATAATGAAAAACTGTTTTTT	-	TRBV7-2	-	TRBJ1-4
CASSQGDHFNQPQHF	TGTGCCAGCAGCCAAGGGGACCATTTCAATCAGCCCCAGCATTTT	-	TRBV4-2	few	TRBJ1-5
CASSPQGGVTEAFF	TGCGCCAGCAGCCCCCAGGGGGGCGTCACTGAAGCTTTCTTT	TRBD1	TRBV5-1	-	TRBJ1-1
CASSLRAVEQYF	TGTGCCAGCAGCTTAAGGGCCGTCGAGCAGTACTTC	-	TRBV11-2	-	TRBJ2-7
CARSPGTSVEVSSYNEQFF	TGTGCCAGAAGCCCCGGGACTAGCGTCGAGGTGAGCTCCTACAATGAGCAGTTCTTC	-	TRBV7-5	-	TRBJ2-1
CASSELAAYNEQFF	TGTGCCAGCAGTGAACTAGCGGCGTACAATGAGCAGTTCTTC	TRBD2	TRBV27	-	TRBJ2-1
CASSNGQGDYGYTF	TGTGCCAGCTCAAACGGACAGGGTGACTATGGCTACACCTTC	TRBD1	TRBV18	-	TRBJ1-2
CASSLSPRAGELFF	TGCGCCAGCAGCTTGTCCCCCCGGGCCGGGGAGCTGTTTTTT	-	TRBV5-1	-	TRBJ2-2
CASRTENTEAFF	TGTGCAAGTCGGACAGAGAACACTGAAGCTTTCTTT	-	TRBV12-2	-	TRBJ1-1
CASSLGQGGQETQYF	TGCGCCAGCAGCTTAGGACAGGGAGGGCAAGAGACCCAGTACTTC	-	TRBV5-1	-	TRBJ2-5
CASSPLAAYEQYF	TGTGCCAGCTCACCGCTAGCAGCCTACGAGCAGTACTTC	-	TRBV18	-	TRBJ2-7
CASSSGTSGRWGQFF	TGCGCCAGCAGCTCCGGGACTAGCGGGAGATGGGGGCAGTTCTTC	TRBD2	TRBV10-1	-	TRBJ2-1
CASSLGDRPITDTQYF	TGTGCCAGCAGCTTAGGGGACAGACCGATCACAGATACGCAGTATTTT	TRBD1	TRBV11-3	-	TRBJ2-3
CASSLSGGQETQYF	TGTGCCAGCAGCTTATCAGGGGGACAAGAGACCCAGTACTTC	TRBD1	TRBV7-2	-	TRBJ2-5
CASLAVDTQYF	TGTGCCAGCCTAGCGGTGGATACGCAGTATTTT	TRBD2	TRBV7-9	once	TRBJ2-3
CASSTKDRPSTDTQYF	TGTGCCAGCTCAACCAAGGACAGGCCCAGCACAGATACGCAGTATTTT	TRBD1	TRBV18	-	TRBJ2-3
CASSLDGGADTQYF	TGTGCCAGCAGCTTAGATGGCGGAGCAGATACGCAGTATTTT	-	TRBV7-9	-	TRBJ2-3
CASSPIGVRTVSYEQYF	TGTGCCAGCAGCCCAATTGGTGTGCGTACAGTCTCCTACGAGCAGTACTTC	-	TRBV7-9	once	TRBJ2-7
CSVERSPLNTEAFF	TGCAGCGTTGAACGCAGCCCGCTGAACACTGAAGCTTTCTTT	-	TRBV29-1	once	TRBJ1-1
CAISSDISFYGYTF	TGTGCCATCAGCTCGGACATCTCGTTCTATGGCTACACCTTC	-	TRBV10-3	-	TRBJ1-2
CASSALGQSRANVLTF	TGTGCCAGCAGCGCGTTGGGACAAAGTCGGGCCAACGTCCTGACTTTC	-	TRBV7-1	-	TRBJ2-6
CASRQTEQETQYF	TGTGCCAGCAGGCAAACGGAACAAGAGACCCAGTACTTC	-	TRBV5-4	-	TRBJ2-5
CASSQALTRAGNTYEQYF	TGCGCCAGCAGCCAAGCCCTGACCAGGGCGGGAAATACCTACGAGCAGTACTTC	-	TRBV4-3	-	TRBJ2-7
CASSFSSGTLQETQYF	TGTGCCAGCAGTTTCTCTAGCGGAACACTCCAAGAGACCCAGTACTTC	TRBD2	TRBV6-5	once	TRBJ2-5
CASSPRTGFDLSYEQYF	TGTGCCAGCTCACCCCGGACAGGGTTTGACCTCTCCTACGAGCAGTACTTC	TRBD1	TRBV18	-	TRBJ2-7
CASSPGTSGTGANVLTF	TGTGCCAGCAGCCCCGGGACTAGCGGGACTGGGGCCAACGTCCTGACTTTC	TRBD2	TRBV9	once	TRBJ2-6
CASSGTVGETQYF	TGTGCCAGCAGTGGGACAGTGGGAGAGACCCAGTACTTC	-	TRBV25-1	-	TRBJ2-5
CATAGGAKHEQFF	TGCGCCACCGCGGGAGGGGCAAAACATGAGCAGTTCTTC	TRBD2	TRBV10-1	-	TRBJ2-1
CASSSGTGSNQPQHF	TGCGCCAGCAGCTCAGGGACTGGGAGCAATCAGCCCCAGCATTTT	-	TRBV5-1	-	TRBJ1-5
CASSAGGTSGRNNEQFF	TGTGCCAGCAGTGCCGGGGGGACTAGCGGGAGGAACAATGAGCAGTTCTTC	TRBD2	TRBV2	-	TRBJ2-1
CASSQVIGGTGNTGELFF	TGTGCCAGCAGCCAAGTAATAGGGGGGACAGGGAACACCGGGGAGCTGTTTTTT	TRBD1	TRBV4-2	-	TRBJ2-2
CASSLVGDRVTYEQYF	TGCGCCAGCAGCTTGGTGGGGGACAGGGTGACCTACGAGCAGTACTTC	TRBD1	TRBV5-1	-	TRBJ2-7
CASSEGGTEAFF	TGTGCCAGCAGTGAAGGGGGAACTGAAGCTTTCTTT	-	TRBV6-1	once	TRBJ1-1
CASNIPLTGTSYQETQYF	TGTGCCAGCAACATACCGCTAACCGGGACATCGTACCAAGAGACCCAGTACTTC	-	TRBV21-1	once	TRBJ2-5
CASSAVSAGWLTAEQFF	TGTGCCAGCAGCGCCGTGTCCGCGGGGTGGCTGACTGCTGAGCAGTTCTTC	-	TRBV5-4	-	TRBJ2-1
CASSVLQSSGNTIYF	TGTGCCAGCAGTGTCTTACAGAGCTCTGGAAACACCATATATTTT	-	TRBV6-1	-	TRBJ1-3
CSEMTSGNFGEQFF	TGCAGCGAGATGACTAGCGGGAACTTCGGTGAGCAGTTCTTC	TRBD2	TRBV29-1	-	TRBJ2-1
CASSSDGSSYEQYF	TGTGCCAGTAGTTCGGACGGAAGCTCCTACGAGCAGTACTTC	-	TRBV19	-	TRBJ2-7
CAIRDVRDSGNTIYF	TGTGCCATCAGGGACGTTAGAGACTCTGGAAACACCATATATTTT	-	TRBV10-3	-	TRBJ1-3
CASSLWLREAMETQYF	TGTGCCAGCAGCTTATGGTTGCGGGAGGCCATGGAGACCCAGTACTTC	TRBD2	TRBV11-2	-	TRBJ2-5
CSVDSSSGSSYNEQFF	TGCAGCGTTGATTCGTCTAGCGGGAGCTCCTACAATGAGCAGTTCTTC	TRBD2	TRBV29-1	-	TRBJ2-1
CASSQDQGQAIQYF	TGCGCCAGCAGCCAAGATCAGGGACAGGCCATTCAGTACTTC	TRBD1	TRBV4-3	-	TRBJ2-4
CASSRGGDTDTQYF	TGTGCCAGCAGCAGAGGTGGGGACACAGATACGCAGTATTTT	-	TRBV7-7	-	TRBJ2-3
CASSLVGGYTF	TGTGCCAGCAGTTTAGTGGGTGGCTACACCTTC	-	TRBV28	-	TRBJ1-2
CASSTTTGGRYGYTF	TGTGCCAGTAGTACAACGACAGGGGGCCGTTATGGCTACACCTTC	TRBD1	TRBV19	-	TRBJ1-2
CASSPGTGGYEQYF	TGCGCCAGCAGCCCCGGGACAGGGGGCTACGAGCAGTACTTC	TRBD1	TRBV5-1	few	TRBJ2-7
CASSQDTGLSGANVLTF	TGTGCCAGCAGCCAAGATACGGGCCTCTCTGGGGCCAACGTCCTGACTTTC	-	TRBV4-2	-	TRBJ2-6